The 21 T cell receptor beta chains in this list originate from one sample, sequenced in a study of blood T cell repertoires in COVID-19 (dated by TCRdb to the early 2020s). The library was obtained by the immunoSEQ multiplex PCR assay. Here the immuneACCESS table is served through TCRdb, limited to in-frame sequences with V and J called. Missing clones are a known gap in these copies; in checked studies unresolved V genes cover under half, and the rest lacks a known reason. This sample has about 190,000 clones in its table, and approximately 82% of those were observed once. The ten largest clones take up roughly 5% of the sample. Sample: PBMCs or T cells enriched from blood (not recorded which). These receptors were obtained from a woman in her fifties or sixties with acute COVID-19.

The chain recombines TRBV6-5 with TRBJ1-6, with TRBD1 matching over 8 bases. After removal of 5 bases from V and 15 bases from J, the junction contained 9 bases not matched to a gene. CDR1 is MNHEY, CDR2 SVGAGI, per germline. The length of the CDR3 is 13 residues. The CDR3 region has the DNA TGTGCCAGCAGTCCCCCGGACAGGGCTTTCCTCCACTTT. Amino acid sequence: CASSPPDRAFLHF.

The V and J genes are TRBV5-1 and TRBJ1-5; 7 nucleotides line up with TRBD1. V was pared by 1 base and J by 4 bases, with 8 bases of the junction left unmatched. The germline V gene encodes CDR1 SGHRS and CDR2 YFSETQ. The CDR3 consists of 16 residues. As DNA, the CDR3 is TGCGCCAGCAGCTTGTCGAGCTCAGGGGGAAATCAGCCCCAGCATTTT. This gives the protein CASSLSSSGGNQPQHF. The full variable domain, rest sourced from reference TRBV5-1 and TRBJ1-5, is KAGVTQTPRYLIKTRGQQVTLSCSPISGHRSVSWYQQTPGQGLQFLFEYFSETQRNKGNFPGRFSGRQFSNSRSEMNVSTLELGDSALYLCASSLSSSGGNQPQHFGDGTRLSIL.

The chain is built from TRBV4-3 and TRBJ2-3; 13 bases fit TRBD2. Looked up from germline, CDR1 is LGHNA and CDR2 is YSLEER. This CDR3 is built from 21 residues. The V gene end was trimmed by 0 bases and the J gene end by 7 bases; junction bases not matched to a gene: 19. As DNA, the CDR3 is TGCGCCAGCAGCCAAGATTTTTCGACTAGCGGGAGGCCCCTATGGTTTCATACGCAGTATTTT. Protein: CASSQDFSTSGRPLWFHTQYF.

The chain recombines TRBV9 with TRBJ1-5; D might be TRBD1 (6 bases). CDR1 and CDR2 from the germline V gene are SGDLS and YYNGEE. The CDR3 extends over 15 amino acids. Trimming pared 4 bases from V and 3 bases from J, leaving 14 bases between. CDR3 sequence (DNA): TGTGCCAGCAGCCTAGACGGACAGTTCAATCAGCCCCAGCATTTT. Its translation: CASSLDGQFNQPQHF.

CDR3 region: CATSDLTTGQETQYF. The DNA of the CDR3 is TGTGCCACCAGTGATTTGACTACAGGGCAAGAGACCCAGTACTTC. The chain combines TRBV24-1 with TRBJ2-5, with D possibly TRBD1 on 6 matching bases. Germline-derived CDR1 and CDR2 are KGHDR and SFDVKD. Between the trimmed V and J ends, which lost 0 bases and 2 bases, there was a span of 9 bases. The CDR3 extends over 15 amino acids.

The CDR3 DNA sequence: TGCAGCGTCGGTAAACGAGGCAACACTGAAGCTTTCTTT. This codes for CSVGKRGNTEAFF. The chain uses TRBV29-1 and TRBJ1-1; D not resolved. CDR3 size: 13 residues. Trimming removed 6 bases at V and 2 bases at J, with 13 bases between. In germline, CDR1 is SQVTM, CDR2 ANQGSEA.

V is TRBV29-1 and J is TRBJ2-5; 7 nucleotides match TRBD1. Germline-derived CDR1 and CDR2 are SQVTM and ANQGSEA. V was pared by 7 bases and J by 2 bases, with 7 bases of the junction left unmatched. The CDR3 extends over 13 amino acids. As DNA, the CDR3 is TGCAGCGCCCGCCTGACAGGGCAAGAGACCCAGTACTTC. Amino acid sequence: CSARLTGQETQYF. Variable domain in full (rest from reference TRBV29-1 and TRBJ2-5): SAVISQKPSRDICQRGTSLTIQCQVDSQVTMMFWYRQQPGQSLTLIATANQGSEATYESGFVIDKFPISRPNLTFSTLTVSNMSPEDSSIYLCSARLTGQETQYFGPGTRLLVL.

J is TRBJ1-2 and V is TRBV6-2 or TRBV6-3, with 9 positions matching TRBD1. The ends lost 2 bases at V and 8 bases at J; junction bases unmatched: 9. This CDR3 contains 15 residues. Germline lookup yields CDR1 MNHEY and CDR2 SVGEGT. The CDR3 region has the DNA TGTGCCAGCAGTTACCTTCGACAGGGGGGTCCCGGCTACACCTTC. The encoded protein is CASSYLRQGGPGYTF.

The V call is TRBV11-2, the J call TRBJ1-6; D unclear. CDR3 length equals 13 residues. The V end lost 5 bases, the J end lost 7 bases, and 9 bases lay between the germline ends. The germline V gene has CDR1 SGHAT and CDR2 FQNNGV. The CDR3 DNA is TGTGCCAGCAGCCGCAACAGCAATTCACCCCTCCACTTT. It is translated as CASSRNSNSPLHF.

This clone has only a few counts. The chain joins TRBV5-4 to TRBJ2-7; 8 nucleotides match TRBD1. The CDR3 runs to 15 residues. V lost 3 bases and J lost 6; bases outside the gene matches: 11. Germline CDR1 is SGHNT and CDR2 is YYREEE (reference sequence). The CDR3 DNA reads as TGTGCCAGCAGCTACGGACAGGGTAAATGGGGCGAGCAGTACTTC. Translating gives CASSYGQGKWGEQYF.

Of note for this clone: Other nucleotide sequences from this sample produce the same CDR3. The J gene is TRBJ2-3, the V gene TRBV9; 7 positions match TRBD2. The CDR3 is made up of 14 amino acids. CDR1 SGDLS and CDR2 YYNGEE come from the germline V gene. V gave up 3 bases and J gave up 3 bases; unmatched junction bases: 4. The CDR3, as DNA: TGTGCCAGCAGCGGGGGGAGGGGAACAGATACGCAGTATTTT. This gives the protein CASSGGRGTDTQYF.

This chain links TRBV30 with TRBJ2-7; 8 bases match TRBD1. Trimming cost V 0 bases and J 3 bases; bases outside gene matches: 4. The germline gives CDR1 GTSNPN, CDR2 SVGIG (reference sequence). There are 14 residues in the CDR3. The CDR3 is CAWSVGQGGYEQYF. For the CDR3, the DNA is TGTGCCTGGAGTGTCGGACAGGGTGGCTACGAGCAGTACTTC.

The chain joins TRBV4-1 to TRBJ1-1, with D possibly matching TRBD1 (6 bases). The V end was cut by 4 bases, the J end by 0 bases, with 21 bases between. Per germline, CDR1 MGHRA and CDR2 YSYEKL. The CDR3 extends over 18 amino acids. The CDR3 spells CASSPQPQGGGLNTEAFF. The CDR3 DNA reads as TGCGCCAGCAGCCCCCAGCCCCAGGGAGGGGGACTGAACACTGAAGCTTTCTTT.

The chain carries TRBV4-3 and TRBJ1-2, with a weak D call TRBD1 (5 bases). V lost 5 bases and J lost 6, with 19 bases in between. Per the germline V gene, CDR1 is LGHNA and CDR2 is YSLEER. This CDR3 contains 15 residues. In DNA, the CDR3 is TGCGCCAGCAGCTTACAGGCGGGGGGGGTCAATGGCTACACCTTC. Amino acid sequence: CASSLQAGGVNGYTF.

This chain links TRBV5-8 with TRBJ2-7, with D possibly being TRBD2 (5 bases). CDR3 length: 16 residues. V was clipped by 3 bases and J by 1 base, with 17 bases between them. The germline V gene has CDR1 SGHTS and CDR2 YDEGEE. Here the CDR3 DNA reads TGTGCCAGCAGCTCCCCGCGACGGGGTCGTTCCTACGAGCAGTACGTC. As protein: CASSSPRRGRSYEQYV.

This clone was observed a handful of times. The chain couples TRBV29-1 to TRBJ2-1; TRBD2 agrees at 13 bases. Germline V gene lookup returns CDR1 SQVTM and CDR2 ANQGSEA. The CDR3 extends over 16 amino acids. The trim removed 1 base at V and 4 bases at J, leaving 4 bases unmatched. The CDR3 spells CSVEGTTSGGYNEQFF. The CDR3 DNA reads as TGCAGCGTTGAAGGCACGACTAGCGGGGGGTACAATGAGCAGTTCTTC.

This rearrangement joins TRBV29-1 to TRBJ1-2; 7 bases line up with TRBD1. Germline lookup yields CDR1 SQVTM and CDR2 ANQGSEA. V lost 6 bases to trimming and J lost 0 bases; unmatched junction nucleotides: 13. This CDR3 has 16 residues. CDR3 protein: CSVLSDLQGSNYGYTF. As DNA, the CDR3 is TGCAGCGTACTTAGTGATTTACAGGGGTCTAACTATGGCTACACCTTC.

The chain has TRBV6-5 and TRBJ1-4; D is unclear. The CDR3 consists of 12 residues. The germline V gene has CDR1 MNHEY and CDR2 SVGAGI. Trimming pared 9 bases from V and 6 bases from J, leaving 11 bases between. The CDR3 coding sequence is TGTGCCAGGGTAGGGAGGGATGAAAAACTGTTTTTT. Protein product: CARVGRDEKLFF.

The gene calls are TRBV6-2 or TRBV6-3 and TRBJ2-1, with TRBD2 matching over 13 bases. CDR1 is MNHEY, CDR2 SVGEGT, per germline. The CDR3 consists of 15 residues. The trim removed 5 bases at V and 4 bases at J, leaving 2 bases unmatched. CDR3 in amino acids: CASSPGLAGYNEQFF. CDR3 sequence (DNA): TGTGCCAGCAGTCCGGGACTAGCGGGGTACAATGAGCAGTTCTTC.

This chain uses TRBV10-1 with TRBJ2-2; TRBD1 aligns across 11 bases. V was pared by 5 bases and J by 6 bases, with 8 bases of the junction left unmatched. The CDR3 length is 16 residues. Per germline, CDR1 WNHNN and CDR2 SYGVQD (reference sequence). The CDR3 sequence: CASSPSGQGVPGELFF. CDR3 nucleotides: TGCGCCAGCAGTCCCTCGGGACAGGGGGTTCCCGGGGAGCTGTTTTTT.

The table lists this clone with a few counts. The chain combines TRBV28 with TRBJ2-7; D call uncertain. The length of the CDR3 is 14 residues. V lost 4 bases, J lost 0 bases, and 10 bases lay in between. Germline CDR1 is MDHEN and CDR2 is SYDVKM. This chain's CDR3 is CASSSEESSYEQYV. CDR3 coding DNA: TGTGCCAGCAGTTCAGAGGAGAGCTCCTACGAGCAGTACGTC.